The 15 T cell receptor beta chains reported below all come from one sample, sequenced in a study of TIL therapy for anti-PD-1-resistant metastatic lung cancer. Sequencing used immunoSEQ v3. Libraries were prepared by immunoSEQ multiplex PCR; TCRdb keeps only in-frame clonotypes and omits some of them. Altogether tens of thousands of clones are present, over 70% being singletons, with the ten largest covering under 9.5%. Sample time point: pre-treatment sample, taken before nivolumab and TIL therapy. This material consisted of blood, taken at baseline. The receptors shown here come from a person aged 25-85 years with non-small cell lung cancer.

This clone was recorded a few times. The chain combines TRBV7-2 with TRBJ2-5, with TRBD2 matching 7 bases. Germline V gives CDR1 SGHTA, CDR2 FQGNSA. V dropped 2 bases and J dropped 5; count of bases not matched to a gene: 8. The CDR3 runs to 15 residues. The CDR3: CASSLYTSEGETQYF. CDR3 bases: TGTGCCAGCAGCTTATATACTAGCGAGGGTGAGACCCAGTACTTC.

CDR3 residues: CASSVEADSGGPGSGANVLTF. CDR3 nucleotides: TGTGCCAGCAGCGTAGAGGCGGATAGCGGGGGCCCTGGCTCTGGGGCCAACGTCCTGACTTTC. The J gene is TRBJ2-6, the V gene TRBV9, with 9 positions matching TRBD2. With V trimmed by 0 bases and J by 0 bases, 13 bases remained unmatched. CDR1 is SGDLS and CDR2 is YYNGEE in the germline V gene. CDR3 length: 21 residues.

The chain carries TRBV19 and TRBJ1-3; D gene ambiguous. Germline assignment: CDR1 LNHDA and CDR2 SQIVND (reference sequence). The CDR3 contains 15 residues. The ends were cut back, 6 bases at V and 2 bases at J, with 14 bases in the middle. The DNA of the CDR3 is TGTGCCAGTAGGGCCACCGTGGAGGCTGGAAACACCATATATTTT. It translates to CASRATVEAGNTIYF.

This rearrangement joins TRBV29-1 to TRBJ2-2; 8 positions match TRBD1. The CDR3 consists of 15 residues. Trimming at V came to 7 bases and at J to 0 bases, leaving 7 bases not matched to a gene. In germline, CDR1 is SQVTM, CDR2 ANQGSEA. CDR3 coding DNA: TGCAGCGGCCGTCAGGGGGCGACGAACACCGGGGAGCTGTTTTTT. Residues: CSGRQGATNTGELFF.

V usage is TRBV27 and J usage is TRBJ2-3; tentative D call: TRBD2 (5 bases). Germline values: CDR1 MNHEY, CDR2 SMNVEV (reference sequence). CDR3 length: 12 amino acids. V was pared by 5 bases and J by 11 bases, with 14 bases between. The CDR3 DNA is TGTGCCAGCAGTCCGCTGGCCCGGGAGCAGTATTTT. Residues: CASSPLAREQYF.

The genes are TRBV28 and TRBJ2-3; D uncertain. The V gene's germline CDR1 is MDHEN and CDR2 SYDVKM. The CDR3 totals 13 residues. V lost 7 bases and J lost 0, with 8 bases in between. CDR3 region: CASTRPSTDTQYF. DNA for the CDR3: TGTGCCAGCACGCGACCAAGCACAGATACGCAGTATTTT.

The V call is TRBV19, the J call TRBJ1-5, with TRBD1 identical over 9 bases. The CDR3 loop spans 16 amino acids. Trimming at V came to 5 bases and at J to 3 bases, leaving 8 bases not matched to a gene. CDR1 LNHDA and CDR2 SQIVND come from the germline V gene (reference sequence). Here the CDR3 DNA reads TGTGCCAGTAGTCCTCGGACAGGGGCCATCAATCAGCCCCAGCATTTT. Protein sequence: CASSPRTGAINQPQHF.

The rearrangement links TRBV6-5 to TRBJ1-2; tentative D call: TRBD1 (6 bases). This CDR3 contains 15 residues. The germline gives CDR1 MNHEY, CDR2 SVGAGI. V lost 4 bases, J lost 4 bases, and 16 bases lay in between. In nucleotides, the CDR3 is TGTGCCAGCAGTTCATTTCAGGGGATGGCCTATGGCTACACCTTC. This sequence encodes CASSSFQGMAYGYTF.

The chain is built from TRBV27 and TRBJ1-1; no clear D. Trimming left V 5 bases short and J 1 base short, with 17 bases between. In germline, CDR1 is MNHEY, CDR2 SMNVEV (reference sequence). The CDR3 is 16 amino acids. The CDR3 nucleotides read TGTGCCAGCAGTCTCCCGTTCGGGCGGGGGAACACTGAAGCTTTCTTT. Its translation: CASSLPFGRGNTEAFF.

V gene TRBV5-4 combines with J gene TRBJ1-5; TRBD1 might be the D (5 bases). The CDR3 sequence is 14 residues long. Germline V gene lookup returns CDR1 SGHNT and CDR2 YYREEE (reference sequence). Between the trimmed V and J ends, which lost 4 bases and 6 bases, there was a span of 14 bases. CDR3 region: CASSPTVSGQPQHF. The CDR3 DNA reads as TGTGCCAGCAGCCCGACAGTATCGGGTCAGCCCCAGCATTTT.

The chain is built from TRBV7-2 and TRBJ1-2; possibly TRBD1 for D (6 bases). The V end lost 5 bases, the J end lost 8 bases, and 18 bases lay between the germline ends. Per germline, CDR1 SGHTA and CDR2 FQGNSA. CDR3 length: 14 amino acids. As DNA, the CDR3 is TGTGCCAGCAGCCCTAATACAGGGCGGGCAGGCTACACCTTC. Protein product: CASSPNTGRAGYTF.

This clone was counted between two and nine times. V gene TRBV2 combines with J gene TRBJ2-5, with 13 nucleotides matching TRBD2. The CDR3 is made up of 15 amino acids. V shed 5 bases, J shed 4 bases, and the junction held 4 bases outside the gene matches. Germline lookup yields CDR1 SNHLY and CDR2 FYNNEI. CDR3 in DNA: TGTGCCAGCAGTTTGACTAGCGGGGGGTTAGAGACCCAGTACTTC. Amino acids: CASSLTSGGLETQYF.

The rearrangement joins TRBV4-2 to TRBJ1-2; D call uncertain. Germline assignment: CDR1 LGHNA and CDR2 YNFKEQ. CDR3 length: 12 residues. V was clipped by 5 bases and J by 5 bases, with 9 bases between them. Here the CDR3 DNA reads TGTGCCAGCAGCTTGATGAAGTATGGCTACACCTTC. It is translated as CASSLMKYGYTF.

The rearrangement links TRBV28 to TRBJ1-2; no firm D call. The length of the CDR3 is 12 residues. V lost 2 bases and J lost 9, with 10 bases in between. Germline loops: CDR1 MDHEN, CDR2 SYDVKM. The CDR3 nucleotides are TGTGCCAGCAGTTTAGTCCTTGGTCGCTACACCTTC. It translates to CASSLVLGRYTF.

The V gene is TRBV2, the J gene TRBJ2-3; no firm D call. CDR1 SNHLY and CDR2 FYNNEI come from the germline V gene. Trimming took 8 bases from V and 4 from J, leaving 16 bases between them. The length of the CDR3 is 14 residues. For the CDR3, the DNA is TGTGCCAGCTCGAGGCAAGCGACCGCAGATACGCAGTATTTT. Translating it yields CASSRQATADTQYF.